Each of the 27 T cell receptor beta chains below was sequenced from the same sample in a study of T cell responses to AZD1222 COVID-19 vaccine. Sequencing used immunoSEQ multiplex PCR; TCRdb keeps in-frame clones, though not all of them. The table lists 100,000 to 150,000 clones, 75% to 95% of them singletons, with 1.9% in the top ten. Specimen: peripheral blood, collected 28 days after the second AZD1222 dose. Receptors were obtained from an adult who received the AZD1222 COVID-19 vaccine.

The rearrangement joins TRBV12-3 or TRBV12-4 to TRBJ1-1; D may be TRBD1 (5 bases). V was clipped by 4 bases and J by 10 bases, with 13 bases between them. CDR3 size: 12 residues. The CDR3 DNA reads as TGTGCCAGCAGTTGGTATGAGGGGACAGCTTTCTTT. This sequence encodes CASSWYEGTAFF.

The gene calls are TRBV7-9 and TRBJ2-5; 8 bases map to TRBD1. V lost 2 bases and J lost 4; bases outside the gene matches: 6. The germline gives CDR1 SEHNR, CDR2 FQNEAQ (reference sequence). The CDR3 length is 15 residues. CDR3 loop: CASSLLSQGGETQYF. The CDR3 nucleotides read TGTGCCAGCAGCTTACTTTCACAGGGGGGAGAGACCCAGTACTTC.

The CDR3 reads CASSLAFGEAALTF. The CDR3 coding sequence is TGTGCCAGCAGCTTAGCGTTCGGGGAGGCGGCACTCACCTTC. The chain joins TRBV7-9 to TRBJ1-2; D is uncertain. The germline CDR1 and CDR2 sequences are SEHNR and FQNEAQ (reference sequence). Trimming left V 0 bases short and J 13 bases short, with 18 bases between. This CDR3 spans 14 amino acids.

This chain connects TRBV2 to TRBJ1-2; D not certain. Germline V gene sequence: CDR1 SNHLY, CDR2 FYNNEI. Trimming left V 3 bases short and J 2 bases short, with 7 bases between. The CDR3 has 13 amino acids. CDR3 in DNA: TGTGCCAGCAGTGATGGGGAGAACTATGGCTACACCTTC. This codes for CASSDGENYGYTF.

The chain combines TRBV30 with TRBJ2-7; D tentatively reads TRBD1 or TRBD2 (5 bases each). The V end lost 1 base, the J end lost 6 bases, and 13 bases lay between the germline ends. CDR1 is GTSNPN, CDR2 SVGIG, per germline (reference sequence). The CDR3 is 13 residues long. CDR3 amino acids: CAWSGQGEGEQYF. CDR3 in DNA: TGTGCCTGGAGTGGTCAGGGTGAGGGCGAGCAGTACTTC.

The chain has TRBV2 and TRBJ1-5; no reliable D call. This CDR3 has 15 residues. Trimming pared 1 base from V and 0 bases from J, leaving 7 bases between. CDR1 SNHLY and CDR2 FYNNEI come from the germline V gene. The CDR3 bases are TGTGCCAGCAGTGAAGATTTGGTTAGCAATCAGCCCCAGCATTTT. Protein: CASSEDLVSNQPQHF.

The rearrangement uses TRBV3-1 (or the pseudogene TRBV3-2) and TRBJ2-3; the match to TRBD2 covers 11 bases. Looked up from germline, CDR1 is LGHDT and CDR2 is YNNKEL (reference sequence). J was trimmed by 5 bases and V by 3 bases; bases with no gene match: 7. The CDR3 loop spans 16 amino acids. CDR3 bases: TGTGCCAGCAGCCACCCGGGACTAGCGGCATTAGATACGCAGTATTTT. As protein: CASSHPGLAALDTQYF.

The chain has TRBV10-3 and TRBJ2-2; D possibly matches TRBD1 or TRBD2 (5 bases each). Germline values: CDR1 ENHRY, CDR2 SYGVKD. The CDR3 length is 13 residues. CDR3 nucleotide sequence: TGTGCGCTCGGGACCCCGAACACCGGGGAGCTGTTTTTT. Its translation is CALGTPNTGELFF.

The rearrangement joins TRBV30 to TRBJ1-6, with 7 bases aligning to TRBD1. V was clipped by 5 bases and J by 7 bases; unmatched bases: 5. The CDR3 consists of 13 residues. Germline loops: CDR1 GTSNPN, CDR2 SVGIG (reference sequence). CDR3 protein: CAWVGQMNSPLHF. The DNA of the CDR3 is TGTGCCTGGGTGGGACAGATGAATTCACCCCTCCACTTT.

The CDR3 region is CASSTRGSTNEKLFF. The DNA of the CDR3 is TGTGCCAGCTCAACCCGCGGATCGACTAATGAAAAACTGTTTTTT. This chain joins TRBV18 and TRBJ1-4, with D uncertain. V lost 5 bases to trimming and J lost 2 bases, with 12 bases between them. Germline CDR1 is KGHSH and CDR2 is LQKENI. CDR3 length: 15 amino acids.

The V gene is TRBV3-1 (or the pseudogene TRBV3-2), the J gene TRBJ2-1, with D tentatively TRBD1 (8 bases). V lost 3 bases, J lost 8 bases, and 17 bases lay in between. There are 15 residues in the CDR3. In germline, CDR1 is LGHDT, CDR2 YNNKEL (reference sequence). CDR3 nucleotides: TGTGCCAGCAGCCAGACAGGGGCGGGAGTCGATGAGCAGTTCTTC. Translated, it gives CASSQTGAGVDEQFF.

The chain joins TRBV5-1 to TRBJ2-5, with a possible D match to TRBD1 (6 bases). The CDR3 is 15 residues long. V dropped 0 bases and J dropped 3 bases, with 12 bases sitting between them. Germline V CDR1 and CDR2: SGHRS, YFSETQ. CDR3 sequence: CASSLVGTPEETQYF. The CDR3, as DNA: TGCGCCAGCAGCTTGGTGGGGACACCTGAAGAGACCCAGTACTTC.

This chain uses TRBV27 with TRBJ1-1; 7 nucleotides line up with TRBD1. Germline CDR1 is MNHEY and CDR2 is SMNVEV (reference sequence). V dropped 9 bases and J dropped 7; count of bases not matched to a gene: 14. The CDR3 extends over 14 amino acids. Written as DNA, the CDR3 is TGTGCCAGTCGGAGATACGCCGGGACAGATGAAGCTTTCTTT. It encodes CASRRYAGTDEAFF.

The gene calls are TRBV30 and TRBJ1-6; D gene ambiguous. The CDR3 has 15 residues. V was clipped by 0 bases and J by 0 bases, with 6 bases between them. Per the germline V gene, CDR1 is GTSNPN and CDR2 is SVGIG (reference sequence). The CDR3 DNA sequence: TGTGCCTGGAGTGTAAAGAGCTCCTATAATTCACCCCTCCACTTT. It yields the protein CAWSVKSSYNSPLHF.

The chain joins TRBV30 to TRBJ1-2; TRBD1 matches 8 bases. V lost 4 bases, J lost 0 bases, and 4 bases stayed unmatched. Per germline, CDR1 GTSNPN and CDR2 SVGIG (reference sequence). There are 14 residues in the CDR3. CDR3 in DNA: TGTGCCTGGAACCGACAGGGGTCTAACTATGGCTACACCTTC. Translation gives CAWNRQGSNYGYTF.

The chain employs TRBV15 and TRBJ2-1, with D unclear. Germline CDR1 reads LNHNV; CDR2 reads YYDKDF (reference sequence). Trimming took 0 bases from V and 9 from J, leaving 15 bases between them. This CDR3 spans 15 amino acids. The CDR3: CATSRDLAQATEQFF. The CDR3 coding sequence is TGTGCCACCAGCAGAGATTTGGCGCAAGCAACTGAGCAGTTCTTC.

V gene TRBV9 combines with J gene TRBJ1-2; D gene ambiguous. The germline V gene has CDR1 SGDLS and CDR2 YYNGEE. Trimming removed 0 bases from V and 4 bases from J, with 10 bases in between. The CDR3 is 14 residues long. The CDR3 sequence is CASSVEGGLYGYTF. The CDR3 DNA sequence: TGTGCCAGCAGCGTAGAAGGTGGCCTCTATGGCTACACCTTC.

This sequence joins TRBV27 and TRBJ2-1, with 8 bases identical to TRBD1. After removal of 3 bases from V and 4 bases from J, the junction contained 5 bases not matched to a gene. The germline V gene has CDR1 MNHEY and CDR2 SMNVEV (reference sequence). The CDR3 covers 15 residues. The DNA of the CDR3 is TGTGCCAGCAGTTTCGGACAGGGATCTTACAATGAGCAGTTCTTC. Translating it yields CASSFGQGSYNEQFF.

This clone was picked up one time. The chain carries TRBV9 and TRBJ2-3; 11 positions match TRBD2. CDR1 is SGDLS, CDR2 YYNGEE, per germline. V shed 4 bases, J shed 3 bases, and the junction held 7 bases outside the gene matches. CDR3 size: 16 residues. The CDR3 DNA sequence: TGTGCCAGCAGCATCGCCGGGACTAGCGGAACAGATACGCAGTATTTT. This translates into CASSIAGTSGTDTQYF.

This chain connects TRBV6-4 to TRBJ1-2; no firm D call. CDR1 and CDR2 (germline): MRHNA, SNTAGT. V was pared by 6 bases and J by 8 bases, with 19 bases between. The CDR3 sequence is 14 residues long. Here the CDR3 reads CASRADIGAGGYTF. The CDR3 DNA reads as TGTGCCAGCAGGGCCGATATCGGTGCGGGAGGCTACACCTTC.

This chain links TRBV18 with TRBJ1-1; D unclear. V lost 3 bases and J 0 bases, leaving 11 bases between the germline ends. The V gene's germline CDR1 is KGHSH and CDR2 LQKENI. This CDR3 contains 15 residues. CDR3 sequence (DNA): TGTGCCAGCTCACCCCAGACAACCATGAACACTGAAGCTTTCTTT. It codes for CASSPQTTMNTEAFF.

The CDR3 sequence: CASSGWAGGIHGYTF. In nucleotides, the CDR3 is TGTGCCAGTAGTGGTTGGGCAGGGGGCATACATGGCTACACCTTC. This sequence joins TRBV19 and TRBJ1-2; 8 positions agree with TRBD1. Germline V CDR1 and CDR2: LNHDA, SQIVND (reference sequence). Germline trimming cut 5 bases from V and 6 bases from J; bases unmatched to any gene: 11. The CDR3 is made up of 15 amino acids.

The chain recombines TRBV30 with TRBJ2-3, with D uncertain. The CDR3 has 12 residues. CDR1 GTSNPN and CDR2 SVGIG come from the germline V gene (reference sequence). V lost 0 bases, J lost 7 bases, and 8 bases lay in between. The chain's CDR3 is CAWSVARNTQYF. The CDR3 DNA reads TGTGCCTGGAGTGTAGCCCGAAATACGCAGTATTTT.

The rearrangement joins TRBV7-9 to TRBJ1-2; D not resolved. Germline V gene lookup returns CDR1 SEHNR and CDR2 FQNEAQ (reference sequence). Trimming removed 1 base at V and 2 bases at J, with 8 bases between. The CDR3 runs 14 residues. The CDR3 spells CASSLGAANYGYTF. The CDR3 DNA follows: TGTGCCAGCAGCTTAGGCGCGGCGAACTATGGCTACACCTTC.

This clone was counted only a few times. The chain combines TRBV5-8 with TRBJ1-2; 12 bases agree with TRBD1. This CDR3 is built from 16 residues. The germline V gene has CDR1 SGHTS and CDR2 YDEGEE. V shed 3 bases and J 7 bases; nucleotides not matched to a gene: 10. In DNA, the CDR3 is TGTGCCAGCAGCTCCCTGACCGGGACAGGGGGCACTGGCTACACCTTC. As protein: CASSSLTGTGGTGYTF. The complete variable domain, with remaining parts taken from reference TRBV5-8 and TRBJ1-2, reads EAGVTQSPTHLIKTRGQQATLRCSPISGHTSVYWYQQALGLGLQFLLWYDEGEERNRGNFPPRFSGRQFPNYSSELNVNALELEDSALYLCASSSLTGTGGTGYTFGSGTRLTVV.

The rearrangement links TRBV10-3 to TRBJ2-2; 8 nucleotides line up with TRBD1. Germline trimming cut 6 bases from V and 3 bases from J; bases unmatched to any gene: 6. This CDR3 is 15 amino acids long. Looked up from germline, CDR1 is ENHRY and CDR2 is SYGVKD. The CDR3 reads CAISAGTGHTGELFF. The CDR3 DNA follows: TGTGCCATCAGCGCCGGGACAGGCCACACCGGGGAGCTGTTTTTT.

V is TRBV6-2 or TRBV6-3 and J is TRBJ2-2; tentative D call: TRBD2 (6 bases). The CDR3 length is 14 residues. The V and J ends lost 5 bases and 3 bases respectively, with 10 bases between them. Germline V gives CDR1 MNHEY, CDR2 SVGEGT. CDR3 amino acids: CASSGTGDTGELFF. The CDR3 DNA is TGTGCCAGCAGTGGGACGGGAGACACCGGGGAGCTGTTTTTT.